This TCR beta chain came from a study of blood T cells in healthy people across ages. This CDR3 has 14 amino acids. The V gene lost 5 bases and the J gene lost 2 bases, with 12 bases spanning the gap. CDR1 and CDR2 from the germline V gene are MDHEN and SYDVKM. Then a second PCR, running roughly 6 to 12 cycles, was carried out with a sample-barcoded 5' primer and a J-beta primer mix. TCRdb independently ran MiXCR on the 5' RACE reads; one entry per CDR3 protein. The table records about 400,000 distinct CDR3 sequences, approximately 52% of them present only once. The source is a man in his sixties in good health. The sequencing input was blood. The chain has TRBV28 and TRBJ2-5; tentative D call: TRBD1 (5 bases). This chain's CDR3 is CASSNNRPQETQYF. The CDR3 region has the DNA TGTGCCAGCAGTAATAACAGGCCACAAGAGACCCAGTACTTC.